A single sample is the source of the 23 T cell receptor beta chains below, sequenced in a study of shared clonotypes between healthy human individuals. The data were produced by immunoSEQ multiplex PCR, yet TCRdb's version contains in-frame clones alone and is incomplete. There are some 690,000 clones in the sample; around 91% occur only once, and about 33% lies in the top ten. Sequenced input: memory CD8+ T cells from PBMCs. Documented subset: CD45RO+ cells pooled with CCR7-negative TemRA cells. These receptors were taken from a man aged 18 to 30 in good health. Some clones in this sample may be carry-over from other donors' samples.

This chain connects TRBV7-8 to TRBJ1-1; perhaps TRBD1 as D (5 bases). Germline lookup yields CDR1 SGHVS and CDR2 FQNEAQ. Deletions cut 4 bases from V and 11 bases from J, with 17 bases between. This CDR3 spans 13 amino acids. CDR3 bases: TGTGCCAGCAGCTCTGGGGACTTCCGCTGGGCTTTCTTT. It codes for CASSSGDFRWAFF.

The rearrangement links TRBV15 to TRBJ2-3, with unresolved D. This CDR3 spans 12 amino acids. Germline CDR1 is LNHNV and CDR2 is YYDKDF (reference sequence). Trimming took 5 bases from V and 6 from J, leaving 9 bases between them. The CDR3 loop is CATSGPLDTQYF. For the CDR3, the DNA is TGTGCCACCAGCGGCCCCCTGGATACGCAGTATTTT.

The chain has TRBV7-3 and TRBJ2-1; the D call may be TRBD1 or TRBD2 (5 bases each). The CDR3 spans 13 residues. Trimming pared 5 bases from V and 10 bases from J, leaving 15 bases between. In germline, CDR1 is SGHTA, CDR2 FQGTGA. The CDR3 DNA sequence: TGTGCCAGCAGCCCGATGGGGGTAAAGGAGCAGTTCTTC. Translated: CASSPMGVKEQFF.

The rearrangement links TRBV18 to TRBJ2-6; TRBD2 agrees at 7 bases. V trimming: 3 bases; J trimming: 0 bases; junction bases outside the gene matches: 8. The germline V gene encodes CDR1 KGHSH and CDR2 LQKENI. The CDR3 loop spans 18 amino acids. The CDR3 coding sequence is TGTGCCAGCTCACCTGAAGCGGGGCCCTTCTCTGGGGCCAACGTCCTGACTTTC. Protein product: CASSPEAGPFSGANVLTF.

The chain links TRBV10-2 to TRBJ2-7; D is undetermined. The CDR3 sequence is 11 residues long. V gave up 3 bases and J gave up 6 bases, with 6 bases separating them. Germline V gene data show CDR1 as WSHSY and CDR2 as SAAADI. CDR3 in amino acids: CASSDYPEQYF. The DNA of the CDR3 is TGCGCCAGCAGTGACTACCCCGAGCAGTACTTC.

The CDR3 is CASSLYLSGSYNEQFF. Written as DNA, the CDR3 is TGTGCCAGCAGTTTATATCTATCGGGCTCCTACAATGAGCAGTTCTTC. The chain combines TRBV28 with TRBJ2-1; D remains unclear. Trimming removed 1 base at V and 0 bases at J, with 10 bases between. The CDR3 has 16 amino acids. In germline, CDR1 is MDHEN, CDR2 SYDVKM.

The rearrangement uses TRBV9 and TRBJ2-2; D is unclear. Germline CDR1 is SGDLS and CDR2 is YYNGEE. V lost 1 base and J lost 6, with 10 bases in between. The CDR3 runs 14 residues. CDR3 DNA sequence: TGTGCCAGCAGCGTACACGGCTCTCCCGGGGAGCTGTTTTTT. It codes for CASSVHGSPGELFF.

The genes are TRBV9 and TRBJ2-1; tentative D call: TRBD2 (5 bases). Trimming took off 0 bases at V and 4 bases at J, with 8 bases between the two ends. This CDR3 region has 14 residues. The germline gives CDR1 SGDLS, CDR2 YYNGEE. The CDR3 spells CASSVVGEYNEQFF. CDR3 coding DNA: TGTGCCAGCAGCGTAGTGGGAGAATACAATGAGCAGTTCTTC.

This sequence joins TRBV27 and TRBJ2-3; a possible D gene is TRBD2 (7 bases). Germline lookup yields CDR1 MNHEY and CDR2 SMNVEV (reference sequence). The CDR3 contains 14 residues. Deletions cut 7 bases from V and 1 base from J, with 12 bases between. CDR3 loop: CASIGGAGTDTQYF. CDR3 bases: TGTGCCAGCATTGGGGGGGCCGGCACAGATACGCAGTATTTT.

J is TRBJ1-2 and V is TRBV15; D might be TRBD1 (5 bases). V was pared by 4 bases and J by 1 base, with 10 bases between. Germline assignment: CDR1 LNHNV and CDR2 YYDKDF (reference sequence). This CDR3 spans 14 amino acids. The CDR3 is CATSTGTDNYGYTF. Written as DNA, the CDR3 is TGTGCCACCAGCACCGGGACGGATAACTATGGCTACACCTTC.

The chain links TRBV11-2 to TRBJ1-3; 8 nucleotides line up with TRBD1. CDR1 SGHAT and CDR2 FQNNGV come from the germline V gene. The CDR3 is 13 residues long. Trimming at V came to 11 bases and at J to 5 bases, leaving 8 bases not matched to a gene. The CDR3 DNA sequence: TGTGCCCTTAGACAGGGGATGCGAAACACCATATATTTT. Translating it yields CALRQGMRNTIYF.

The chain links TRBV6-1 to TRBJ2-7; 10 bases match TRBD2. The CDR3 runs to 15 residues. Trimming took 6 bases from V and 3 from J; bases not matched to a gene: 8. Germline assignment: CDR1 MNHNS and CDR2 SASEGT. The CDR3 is CASRVELAGSYEQYF. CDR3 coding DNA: TGTGCCAGCAGGGTTGAACTAGCGGGAAGCTACGAGCAGTACTTC.

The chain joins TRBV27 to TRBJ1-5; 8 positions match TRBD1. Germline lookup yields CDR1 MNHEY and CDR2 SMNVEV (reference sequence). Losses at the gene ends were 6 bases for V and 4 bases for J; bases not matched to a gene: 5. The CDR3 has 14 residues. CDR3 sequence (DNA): TGTGCCAGCAGGGACAGGGCTTGGAATCAGCCCCAGCATTTT. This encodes CASRDRAWNQPQHF.

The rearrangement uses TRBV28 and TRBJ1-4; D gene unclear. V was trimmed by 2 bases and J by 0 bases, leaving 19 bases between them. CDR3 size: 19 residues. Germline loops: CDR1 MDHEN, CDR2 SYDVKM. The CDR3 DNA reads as TGTGCCAGCAGTTTAATCCACGGCGGACTAGAGGCAACTAATGAAAAACTGTTTTTT. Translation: CASSLIHGGLEATNEKLFF.

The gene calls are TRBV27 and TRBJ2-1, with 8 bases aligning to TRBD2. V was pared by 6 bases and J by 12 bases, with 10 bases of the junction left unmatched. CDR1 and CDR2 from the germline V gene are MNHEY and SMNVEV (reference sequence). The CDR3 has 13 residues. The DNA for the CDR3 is TGTGCCAGCAGCACTGCCCCCCGGGGGGGGCAGTTCTTC. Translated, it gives CASSTAPRGGQFF.

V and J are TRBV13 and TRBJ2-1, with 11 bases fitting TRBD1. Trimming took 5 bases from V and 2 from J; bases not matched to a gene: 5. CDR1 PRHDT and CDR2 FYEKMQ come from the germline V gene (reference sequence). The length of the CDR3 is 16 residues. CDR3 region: CASSLPGQGAYNEQFF. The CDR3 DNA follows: TGTGCCAGCAGCCTCCCGGGACAGGGGGCCTACAATGAGCAGTTCTTC.

The CDR3 is CASTADRSSGNTIYF. The DNA of the CDR3 is TGTGCCAGTACCGCGGACAGGTCCTCTGGAAACACCATATATTTT. The J gene is TRBJ1-3, the V gene TRBV19; 7 nucleotides agree with TRBD1. The CDR3 extends over 15 amino acids. V shed 7 bases and J 0 bases; nucleotides not matched to a gene: 6. CDR1 LNHDA and CDR2 SQIVND come from the germline V gene (reference sequence).

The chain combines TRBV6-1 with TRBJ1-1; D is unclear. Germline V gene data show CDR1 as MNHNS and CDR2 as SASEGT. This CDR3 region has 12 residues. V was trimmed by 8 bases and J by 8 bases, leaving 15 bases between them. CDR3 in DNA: TGTGCCAGCCTCAGTGGGTCTATCGAAGCTTTCTTT. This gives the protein CASLSGSIEAFF.

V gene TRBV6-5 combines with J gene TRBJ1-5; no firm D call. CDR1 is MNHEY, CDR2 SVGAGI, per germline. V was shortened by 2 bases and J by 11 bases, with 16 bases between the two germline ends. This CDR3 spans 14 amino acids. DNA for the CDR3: TGTGCCAGCAGTTACCCTGACGGAGTAGTGGCCCAGCATTTT. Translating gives CASSYPDGVVAQHF.

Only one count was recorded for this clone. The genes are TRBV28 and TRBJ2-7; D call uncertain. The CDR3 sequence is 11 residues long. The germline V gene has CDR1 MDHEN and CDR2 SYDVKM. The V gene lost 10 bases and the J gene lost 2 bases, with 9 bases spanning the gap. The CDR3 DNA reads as TGTGCCATTGGGCAGCCCTACGAGCAGTACTTC. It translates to CAIGQPYEQYF.

DNA for the CDR3: TGTGCCATCAGTGAGTTGGCTAGCGGGAGCCAAGAGACCCAGTACTTC. The encoded protein is CAISELASGSQETQYF. The chain couples TRBV10-3 to TRBJ2-5; 10 bases are a match to TRBD2. This CDR3 comprises 16 residues. From germline, CDR1 is ENHRY and CDR2 SYGVKD. Trimming cost V 1 base and J 1 base; bases outside gene matches: 3.

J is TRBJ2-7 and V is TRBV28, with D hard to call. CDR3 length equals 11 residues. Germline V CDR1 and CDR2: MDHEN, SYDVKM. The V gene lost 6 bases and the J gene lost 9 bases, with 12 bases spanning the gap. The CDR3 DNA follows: TGTGCCAGCAGAGACCCCCGCGGGCAGTACTTC. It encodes CASRDPRGQYF. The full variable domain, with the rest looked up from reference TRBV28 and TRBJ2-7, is DVKVTQSSRYLVKRTGEKVFLECVQDMDHENMFWYRQDPGLGLRLIYFSYDVKMKEKGDIPEGYSVSREKKERFSLILESASTNQTSMYLCASRDPRGQYFGPGTRLTVT.

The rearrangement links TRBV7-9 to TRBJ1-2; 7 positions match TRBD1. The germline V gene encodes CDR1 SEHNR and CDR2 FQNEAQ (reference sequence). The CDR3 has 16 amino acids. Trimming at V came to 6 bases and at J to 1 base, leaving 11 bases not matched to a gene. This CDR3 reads CASRMTGTEFNYGYTF. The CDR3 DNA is TGTGCCAGCAGGATGACAGGGACGGAATTTAACTATGGCTACACCTTC.